Shown below are 29 T cell receptor beta chains from a single sample sequenced in a study of low-dose radiotherapy and immunotherapy resistance in tumors (dated by TCRdb to between 2020 and 2023). Explained via the paper, the time point label denotes: after trial treatment. The treatment or condition label, read with the paper, signifies: LDRT plus nivolumab, ipilimumab, low-dose cyclophosphamide and aspirin (RACIN trial). The listed sequencing device is Illumina HiSeq 2500. First-strand cDNA was synthesized using Superscript III and a set of TRAV- and TRBV-specific primers, so that both TCRalpha and TCRbeta chains were covered. TCRs were amplified with Phusion for approximately 18 PCR cycles, with a constant-region primer paired with the adapter attached to the V primers. TCRdb cleaned the public reads at Q25 with fastp, built clones with MiXCR and kept in-frame beta chains. Rows with one shared CDR3 protein collapse into an entry with the most common genes and DNA. This sample comprises 80,000 or so distinct CDR3 sequences, around a sixth of them detected only once. Roughly 1.5% of the sample is held by the ten biggest clonotypes.

The specimen was PBMCs, collected after low-dose radiotherapy plus immunotherapy. The receptors originated from a male donor with prostate cancer.

This clonotype was seen repeatedly, ten times or more. The DNA of the CDR3 is TGCAGCGTTGACAGGGGTGAAGTGAACACTGAAGCTTTCTTT. This encodes CSVDRGEVNTEAFF. V gene TRBV29-1 combines with J gene TRBJ1-1, with D tentatively TRBD1 (6 bases). Trimming left V 3 bases short and J 0 bases short, with 11 bases between. Germline assignment: CDR1 SQVTM and CDR2 ANQGSEA. CDR3 length: 14 residues.

This clonotype was counted ten times or more. As DNA, the CDR3 is TGTGCCATCAGTACAGGGTCGGTAGAGACCCAGTACTTC. This codes for CAISTGSVETQYF. This chain links TRBV10-3 with TRBJ2-5; D perhaps matches TRBD1 (6 bases). Trimming took off 5 bases at V and 4 bases at J, with 11 bases between the two ends. This CDR3 is built from 13 residues. The germline V gene has CDR1 ENHRY and CDR2 SYGVKD.

This clonotype was found many times. This chain uses TRBV20-1 with TRBJ2-7; 9 bases align to TRBD2. The V segment lost 0 bases and the J segment 4 bases; nucleotides outside the gene matches: 16. CDR1 and CDR2 (germline): DFQATT, SNEGSKA (reference sequence). This CDR3 has 18 amino acids. CDR3: CSARDIVSGSGALYEQYF. In DNA, the CDR3 is TGCAGTGCTAGAGATATAGTTAGCGGGAGTGGTGCGTTATACGAGCAGTACTTC.

This clonotype was recorded many times. The rearrangement joins TRBV6-6 to TRBJ1-6, with D hard to call. V lost 4 bases to trimming and J lost 6 bases, with 4 bases between them. The CDR3 covers 12 residues. Germline CDR1 is MNHNY and CDR2 is SVGAGI (reference sequence). The CDR3 here is CASSWGNSPLHF. CDR3 DNA: TGTGCCAGCAGTTGGGGTAATTCACCCCTCCACTTT.

This clonotype has ten or more counts. The chain couples TRBV28 to TRBJ1-5, with 7 bases fitting TRBD1. The ends lost 6 bases at V and 3 bases at J; junction bases unmatched: 5. CDR1 and CDR2 from the germline V gene are MDHEN and SYDVKM. The CDR3 length is 14 residues. CDR3 bases: TGTGCCAGCAGAACAGGGACAGACAATCAGCCCCAGCATTTT. It codes for CASRTGTDNQPQHF.

This clonotype was recorded many times. J is TRBJ2-3 and V is TRBV7-9, with D perhaps TRBD1 or TRBD2 (5 bases each). This CDR3 region has 16 residues. The germline gives CDR1 SEHNR, CDR2 FQNEAQ (reference sequence). V gave up 5 bases and J gave up 6 bases, with 21 bases separating them. The CDR3: CASSRGGGLPEDTQYF. The CDR3 coding sequence is TGTGCCAGCAGCCGGGGCGGCGGCCTACCTGAGGATACGCAGTATTTT. The whole variable domain, remainder taken from reference TRBV7-9 and TRBJ2-3, is DTGVSQNPRHKITKRGQNVTFRCDPISEHNRLYWYRQTLGQGPEFLTYFQNEAQLEKSRLLSDRFSAERPKGSFSTLEIQRTEQGDSAMYLCASSRGGGLPEDTQYFGPGTRLTVL.

This clonotype was observed many times. The chain uses TRBV5-6 and TRBJ2-2; 9 positions agree with TRBD1. V lost 1 base to trimming and J lost 0 bases; unmatched junction nucleotides: 4. Germline CDR1 SGHDT, CDR2 YYEEEE. There are 17 residues in the CDR3. The CDR3 DNA follows: TGTGCCAGCAGCTTGCCGGGACAGGGTACGAACACCGGGGAGCTGTTTTTT. It encodes CASSLPGQGTNTGELFF.

In its sample, this clonotype was seen many times. V is TRBV24-1 and J is TRBJ1-1; D call uncertain. The ends were cut back, 10 bases at V and 0 bases at J, with 11 bases in the middle. The CDR3 covers 13 residues. Germline CDR1 and CDR2: KGHDR and SFDVKD. This CDR3 reads CATRDSMNTEAFF. The CDR3 DNA reads TGTGCCACAAGGGATTCCATGAACACTGAAGCTTTCTTT.

This clonotype occurred many times. V and J are TRBV29-1 and TRBJ2-5; 7 nucleotides line up with TRBD2. CDR1 and CDR2 from the germline V gene are SQVTM and ANQGSEA. Germline trimming cut 3 bases from V and 5 bases from J; bases unmatched to any gene: 6. The CDR3 runs to 13 residues. The CDR3 DNA sequence: TGCAGCGTTGACCCAGCGGGACGGGAGACCCAGTACTTC. This gives the protein CSVDPAGRETQYF.

This clonotype has at least ten counts. The chain couples TRBV12-3 or TRBV12-4 to TRBJ2-7; D possibly matches TRBD1 or TRBD2 (6 bases each). V lost 4 bases and J lost 5, with 15 bases in between. The CDR3 totals 14 residues. The CDR3 region is CASSYREALDEQYF. The CDR3 region has the DNA TGTGCCAGCAGTTACAGGGAGGCCCTGGACGAGCAGTACTTC.

This clonotype came up many times. The J gene is TRBJ2-7, the V gene TRBV20-1; 7 bases align to TRBD1. CDR1 and CDR2 (germline): DFQATT, SNEGSKA (reference sequence). Germline trimming cut 5 bases from V and 1 base from J; bases unmatched to any gene: 5. This CDR3 region has 13 residues. DNA of the CDR3: TGCAGTGCTGCTCCAGGGGGATCCTACGAGCAGTACTTC. Its protein product is CSAAPGGSYEQYF.

Many counts were recorded for this clonotype. J is TRBJ2-3 and V is TRBV19; 10 bases are a match to TRBD2. V trimming: 6 bases; J trimming: 4 bases; junction bases outside the gene matches: 4. CDR3 length: 14 amino acids. Germline CDR1 LNHDA, CDR2 SQIVND (reference sequence). CDR3: CASRYGLAADTQYF. The CDR3 coding sequence is TGTGCCAGTAGGTACGGACTAGCGGCAGATACGCAGTATTTT.

V usage is TRBV5-1 and J usage is TRBJ2-2, with D possibly matching TRBD2 (5 bases). Trimming took off 0 bases at V and 2 bases at J, with 17 bases between the two ends. The CDR3 contains 18 residues. From germline, CDR1 is SGHRS and CDR2 YFSETQ. CDR3 sequence (DNA): TGCGCCAGCAGCTTGGGCCCAGGCGCGGGCCTAAACACCGGGGAGCTGTTTTTT. Translation: CASSLGPGAGLNTGELFF. Variable domain in full (rest from reference TRBV5-1 and TRBJ2-2): KAGVTQTPRYLIKTRGQQVTLSCSPISGHRSVSWYQQTPGQGLQFLFEYFSETQRNKGNFPGRFSGRQFSNSRSEMNVSTLELGDSALYLCASSLGPGAGLNTGELFFGEGSRLTVL.

This clonotype appeared many times. V and J are TRBV11-2 and TRBJ2-5, with TRBD2 matching over 9 bases. Germline CDR1 is SGHAT and CDR2 is FQNNGV. The CDR3 loop spans 14 amino acids. J gave up 1 base and V 5 bases, and 2 bases lay outside the gene matches. CDR3 region: CASSRLAVQETQYF. The CDR3 coding sequence is TGTGCCAGCAGCCGACTAGCGGTCCAAGAGACCCAGTACTTC.

This clonotype was seen ten or more times. The chain employs TRBV5-6 and TRBJ1-3, with D unclear. CDR1 SGHDT and CDR2 YYEEEE come from the germline V gene. Between the trimmed V and J ends, which lost 1 base and 4 bases, there was a span of 12 bases. This CDR3 is built from 15 residues. As DNA, the CDR3 is TGTGCCAGCAGCTTGACTAGGCAGGCGGGAAACACCATATATTTT. As protein: CASSLTRQAGNTIYF.

This clonotype occurred many times. The chain recombines TRBV3-1 with TRBJ2-2, with D perhaps matching TRBD1 (5 bases). Germline lookup yields CDR1 LGHDT and CDR2 YNNKEL (reference sequence). V was cut by 1 base and J by 4 bases, with 10 bases left in between. The CDR3 is 15 amino acids. The DNA for the CDR3 is TGTGCCAGCAGCCAAGGGGGCTGGGGCACCGGGGAGCTGTTTTTT. This encodes CASSQGGWGTGELFF.

Ten or more counts support this clonotype. The V and J genes are TRBV5-1 and TRBJ1-5; 8 positions match TRBD1. CDR1 is SGHRS and CDR2 is YFSETQ in the germline V gene. The CDR3 is 15 residues long. V lost 0 bases, J lost 1 base, and 0 bases stayed unmatched. CDR3 in amino acids: CASSLAGGSNQPQHF. CDR3 DNA: TGCGCCAGCAGCTTGGCAGGGGGCAGCAATCAGCCCCAGCATTTT.

This clonotype was recorded at least ten times. This chain links TRBV6-1 with TRBJ2-2, with a possible D match to TRBD2 (6 bases). Trimming left V 9 bases short and J 0 bases short, with 23 bases between. Germline CDR1 reads MNHNS; CDR2 reads SASEGT. The CDR3 consists of 18 residues. CDR3: CARDLRELGGANTGELFF. The CDR3 coding sequence is TGTGCCAGAGATCTCAGGGAGCTCGGCGGGGCGAACACCGGGGAGCTGTTTTTT.

This clonotype showed up many times. The chain couples TRBV4-1 to TRBJ1-2; D is unclear. V was shortened by 0 bases and J by 3 bases, with 8 bases between the two germline ends. The CDR3 runs 14 residues. Germline CDR1 reads MGHRA; CDR2 reads YSYEKL. In DNA form, the CDR3 reads TGCGCCAGCAGCCAAGAAGCCCGTGACTATGGCTACACCTTC. This encodes CASSQEARDYGYTF.

The chain links TRBV7-2 to TRBJ2-3, with 7 bases lining up with TRBD2. The CDR3 totals 15 residues. The J segment lost 2 bases and the V segment lost 1 base, leaving 3 bases of the junction unmatched. The germline gives CDR1 SGHTA, CDR2 FQGNSA. The CDR3 DNA is TGTGCCAGCAGCTTAGGAACTAGCGTCACAGATACGCAGTATTTT. Translated: CASSLGTSVTDTQYF.

This clonotype was found many times. V and J are TRBV28 and TRBJ1-1, with D perhaps TRBD1 (6 bases). This CDR3 has 10 amino acids. The V end lost 7 bases, the J end lost 9 bases, and 9 bases lay between the germline ends. From germline, CDR1 is MDHEN and CDR2 SYDVKM. The CDR3 DNA reads as TGTGCCAGCACGGACAGCCAAGCTTTCTTT. This encodes CASTDSQAFF.

About this clonotype itself: A read error may be the cause here, since a much bigger clone is one base away. The chain couples TRBV5-1 to TRBJ2-5; D is undetermined. V lost 3 bases and J lost 6, with 12 bases in between. The CDR3 spans 13 residues. CDR1 and CDR2 (germline): SGHRS, YFSETQ. CDR3 bases: TGCGCCAGCAGCTCGAGCCCTGGAAAGACCCAGTACTTC. Protein product: CASSSSPGKTQYF. The whole variable domain, filled in from reference TRBV5-1 and TRBJ2-5, reads KAGVTQTPRYLIKTRGQQVTLSCSPISGHRSVSWYQQTPGQGLQFLFEYFSETQRNKGNFPGRFSGRQFSNSRSEMNVSTLELGDSALYLCASSSSPGKTQYFGPGTRLLVL.

This chain uses TRBV6-2 or TRBV6-3 with TRBJ2-7; a possible D gene is TRBD1 (6 bases). The length of the CDR3 is 15 residues. Germline V gives CDR1 MNHEY, CDR2 SVGEGT. Trimming cost V 5 bases and J 3 bases, with 17 bases left between them. The CDR3 nucleotides read TGTGCCAGCAGTAGACCGGGACACCTGGTCTACGAGCAGTACTTC. Translation: CASSRPGHLVYEQYF.

This clonotype was counted at least ten times. V and J are TRBV27 and TRBJ2-1; TRBD2 matches at 11 bases. The length of the CDR3 is 16 residues. The germline CDR1 and CDR2 sequences are MNHEY and SMNVEV (reference sequence). Unmatched junction bases numbered 4, after V lost 2 bases and J lost 4 bases. The CDR3 spells CASSLPRTSGYNEQFF. In nucleotides, the CDR3 is TGTGCCAGCAGTTTACCCCGGACTAGCGGGTACAATGAGCAGTTCTTC.

This clonotype was recorded at least ten times. This rearrangement joins TRBV5-1 to TRBJ2-2, with a possible D match to TRBD1 (5 bases). This CDR3 spans 14 amino acids. Germline V CDR1 and CDR2: SGHRS, YFSETQ. The V and J ends lost 4 bases and 3 bases respectively, with 10 bases between them. The CDR3 here is CASSVQGYTGELFF. CDR3 in DNA: TGCGCCAGCAGCGTTCAGGGTTACACCGGGGAGCTGTTTTTT. Full variable domain (outside the CDR3, taken from reference TRBV5-1 and TRBJ2-2): KAGVTQTPRYLIKTRGQQVTLSCSPISGHRSVSWYQQTPGQGLQFLFEYFSETQRNKGNFPGRFSGRQFSNSRSEMNVSTLELGDSALYLCASSVQGYTGELFFGEGSRLTVL.

This clonotype was counted many times. This chain joins TRBV7-9 and TRBJ1-2; 8 nucleotides align to TRBD1. CDR1 is SEHNR, CDR2 FQNEAQ, per germline (reference sequence). The CDR3 has 13 residues. J was trimmed by 7 bases and V by 8 bases; bases with no gene match: 9. In DNA, the CDR3 is TGTGCCAGCGGACTGACAGGGGTTGGTGGCTACACCTTC. Its translation: CASGLTGVGGYTF. Full variable domain (remainder filled in from reference TRBV7-9 and TRBJ1-2): DTGVSQNPRHKITKRGQNVTFRCDPISEHNRLYWYRQTLGQGPEFLTYFQNEAQLEKSRLLSDRFSAERPKGSFSTLEIQRTEQGDSAMYLCASGLTGVGGYTFGSGTRLTVV.

There are many counts of this clonotype. The chain recombines TRBV28 with TRBJ2-7; D may be TRBD1 (5 bases). CDR3 size: 15 residues. The germline CDR1 and CDR2 sequences are MDHEN and SYDVKM. V lost 4 bases, J lost 3 bases, and 16 bases lay in between. The CDR3 here is CASSSASQEYYEQYF. DNA for the CDR3: TGTGCCAGCAGTTCCGCCTCACAGGAATACTACGAGCAGTACTTC.

In regard to this clonotype: A single base separates this from a much larger clone, so it may be a read error. The gene calls are TRBV7-6 and TRBJ2-7; D uncertain. The length of the CDR3 is 12 residues. Germline V gives CDR1 SGHVS, CDR2 FNYEAQ. V lost 1 base and J lost 7, with 8 bases in between. The CDR3 DNA reads TGTGCCAGCAGCTTAGACCAGGTAGAGCAGTACTTC. Protein: CASSLDQVEQYF.

This clonotype was picked up many times. This chain joins TRBV28 and TRBJ2-7; TRBD1 aligns across 9 bases. The trim removed 6 bases at V and 6 bases at J, leaving 12 bases unmatched. The length of the CDR3 is 15 residues. Germline values: CDR1 MDHEN, CDR2 SYDVKM. CDR3 coding DNA: TGTGCCAGCAGCGATCGGACAGGGGCCATCCGCGAGCAGTACTTC. It encodes CASSDRTGAIREQYF.